The clone carrying this TCR beta chain was seen once. Trimming shortened V by 4 bases and J by 2 bases, and 14 bases separated the two germline ends. Germline-derived CDR1 and CDR2 are ENHRY and SYGVKD. The CDR3 length is 15 residues. PCR was performed using 60 Vbeta and 13 Jbeta primers. Profiled with immunoSEQ multiplex PCR; TCRdb holds only in-frame clones, not every one. The repertoire holds over 150,000 clones, with 60% to 75% as singletons. This specimen belongs to a study of cytomegalovirus exposure and HLA in healthy donors. The sequenced sample consisted of PBMCs. The clonotype originates from a man aged 18 to 29 in good health and CMV-seronegative. V usage is TRBV10-3 and J usage is TRBJ1-1; D gene uncertain. The CDR3 DNA follows: TGTGCCATCAGTGGAGGGCGGCCCAGTAACACTGAAGCTTTCTTT. It codes for CAISGGRPSNTEAFF.